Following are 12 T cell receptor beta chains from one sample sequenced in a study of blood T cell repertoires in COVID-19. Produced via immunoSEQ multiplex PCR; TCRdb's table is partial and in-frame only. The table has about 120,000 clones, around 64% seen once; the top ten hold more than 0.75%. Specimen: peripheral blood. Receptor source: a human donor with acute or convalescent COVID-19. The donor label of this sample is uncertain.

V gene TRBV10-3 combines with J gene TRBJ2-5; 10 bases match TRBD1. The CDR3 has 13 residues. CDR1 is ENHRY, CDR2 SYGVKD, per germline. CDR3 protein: CAMKGQGQETQYF. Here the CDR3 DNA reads TGTGCGATGAAGGGACAGGGGCAAGAGACCCAGTACTTC.

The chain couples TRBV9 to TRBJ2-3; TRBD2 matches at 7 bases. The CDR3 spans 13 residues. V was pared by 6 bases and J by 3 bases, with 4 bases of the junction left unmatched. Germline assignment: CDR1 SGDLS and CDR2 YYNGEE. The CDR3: CASTRTSTDTQYF. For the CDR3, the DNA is TGTGCCAGCACCCGGACTAGTACAGATACGCAGTATTTT.

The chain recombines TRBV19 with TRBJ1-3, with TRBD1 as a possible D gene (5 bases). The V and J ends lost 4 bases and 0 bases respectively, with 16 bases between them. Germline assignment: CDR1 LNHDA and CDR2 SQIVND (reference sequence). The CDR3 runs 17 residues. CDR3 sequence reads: CASSRSGSGGSGNTIYF. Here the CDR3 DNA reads TGTGCCAGTAGTAGGTCGGGCTCCGGGGGCTCTGGAAACACCATATATTTT. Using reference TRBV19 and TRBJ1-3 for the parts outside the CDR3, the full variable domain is DGGITQSPKYLFRKEGQNVTLSCEQNLNHDAMYWYRQDPGQGLRLIYYSQIVNDFQKGDIAEGYSVSREKKESFPLTVTSAQKNPTAFYLCASSRSGSGGSGNTIYFGEGSWLTVV.

As DNA, the CDR3 is TGTGCCTGGACTTTTGGGGCGGCTGGCTACACCTTC. Residues: CAWTFGAAGYTF. The chain has TRBV30 and TRBJ1-2; D might be TRBD1 (5 bases). This CDR3 region has 12 residues. V was trimmed by 4 bases and J by 7 bases, leaving 13 bases between them. Germline V lookup: CDR1 GTSNPN, CDR2 SVGIG (reference sequence).

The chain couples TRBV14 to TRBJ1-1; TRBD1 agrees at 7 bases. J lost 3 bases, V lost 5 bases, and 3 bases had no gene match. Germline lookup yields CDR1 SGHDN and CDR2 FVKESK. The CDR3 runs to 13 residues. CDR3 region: CASSKQGYTEAFF. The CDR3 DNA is TGTGCCAGCAGCAAACAGGGGTACACTGAAGCTTTCTTT.

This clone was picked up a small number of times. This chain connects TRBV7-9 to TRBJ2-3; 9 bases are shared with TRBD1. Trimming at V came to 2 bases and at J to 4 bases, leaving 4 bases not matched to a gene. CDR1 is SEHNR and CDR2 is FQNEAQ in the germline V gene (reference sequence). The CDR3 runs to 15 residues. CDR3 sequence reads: CASSLRDREPDTQYF. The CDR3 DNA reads TGTGCCAGCAGCTTAAGGGACAGGGAACCAGATACGCAGTATTTT.

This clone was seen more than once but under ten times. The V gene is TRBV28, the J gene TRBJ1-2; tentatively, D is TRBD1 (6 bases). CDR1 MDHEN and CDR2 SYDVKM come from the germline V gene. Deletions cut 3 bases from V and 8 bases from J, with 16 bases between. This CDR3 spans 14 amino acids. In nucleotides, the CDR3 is TGTGCCAGCAGTTTCCCGCTACAGGGCCAAGGCTACACCTTC. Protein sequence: CASSFPLQGQGYTF.

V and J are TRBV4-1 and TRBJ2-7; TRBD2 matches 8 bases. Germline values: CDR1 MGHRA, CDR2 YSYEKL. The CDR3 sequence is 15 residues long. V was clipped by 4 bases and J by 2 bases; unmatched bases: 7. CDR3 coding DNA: TGCGCCAGCAGCCCCTTCGGGGGGGGGCCCTACGAGCAGTACTTC. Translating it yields CASSPFGGGPYEQYF.

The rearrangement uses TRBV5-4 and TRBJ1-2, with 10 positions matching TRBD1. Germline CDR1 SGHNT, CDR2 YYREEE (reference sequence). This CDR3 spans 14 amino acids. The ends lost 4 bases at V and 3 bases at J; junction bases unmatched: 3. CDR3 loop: CASSGGTGDYGYTF. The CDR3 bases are TGTGCCAGCAGCGGAGGGACAGGGGACTATGGCTACACCTTC.

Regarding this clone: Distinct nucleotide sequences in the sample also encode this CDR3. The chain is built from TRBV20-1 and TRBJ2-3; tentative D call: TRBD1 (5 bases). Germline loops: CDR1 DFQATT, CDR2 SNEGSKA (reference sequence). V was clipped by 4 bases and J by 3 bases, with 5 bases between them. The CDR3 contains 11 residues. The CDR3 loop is CSATGTDTQYF. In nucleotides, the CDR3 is TGCAGTGCTACAGGGACAGATACGCAGTATTTT.

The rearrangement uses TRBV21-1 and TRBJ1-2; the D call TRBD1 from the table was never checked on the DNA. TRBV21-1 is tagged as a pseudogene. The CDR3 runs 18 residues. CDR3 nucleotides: TGTGCCAGCAGCAAAGAGGGGGGACAGGGAGTAACTAACTATGGCTACACCTTC. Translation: CASSKEGGQGVTNYGYTF.

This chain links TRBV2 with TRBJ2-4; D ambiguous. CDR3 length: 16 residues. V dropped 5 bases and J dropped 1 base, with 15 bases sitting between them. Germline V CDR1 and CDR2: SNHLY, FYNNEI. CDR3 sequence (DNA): TGTGCCAGCAGTCGTACCCGCGCCGGGGCCAAAAACATTCAGTACTTC. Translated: CASSRTRAGAKNIQYF. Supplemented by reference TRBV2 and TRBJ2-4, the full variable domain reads EPEVTQTPSHQVTQMGQEVILRCVPISNHLYFYWYRQILGQKVEFLVSFYNNEISEKSEIFDDQFSVERPDGSNFTLKIRSTKLEDSAMYFCASSRTRAGAKNIQYFGAGTRLSVL.